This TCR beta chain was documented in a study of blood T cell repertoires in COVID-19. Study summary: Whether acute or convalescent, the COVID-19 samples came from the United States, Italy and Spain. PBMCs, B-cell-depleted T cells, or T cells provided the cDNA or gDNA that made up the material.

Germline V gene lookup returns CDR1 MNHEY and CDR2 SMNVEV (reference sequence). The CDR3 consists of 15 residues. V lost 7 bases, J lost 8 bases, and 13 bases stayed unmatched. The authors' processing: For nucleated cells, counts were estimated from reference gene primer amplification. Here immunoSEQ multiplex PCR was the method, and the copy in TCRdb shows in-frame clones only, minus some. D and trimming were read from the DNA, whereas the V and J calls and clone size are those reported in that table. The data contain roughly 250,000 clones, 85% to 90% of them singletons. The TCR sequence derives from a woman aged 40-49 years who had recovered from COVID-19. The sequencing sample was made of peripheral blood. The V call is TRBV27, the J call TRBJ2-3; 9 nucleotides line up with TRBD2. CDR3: CASTLAGTSPPTQYF. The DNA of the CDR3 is TGTGCCAGCACCCTCGCCGGGACTAGCCCCCCTACGCAGTATTTT.